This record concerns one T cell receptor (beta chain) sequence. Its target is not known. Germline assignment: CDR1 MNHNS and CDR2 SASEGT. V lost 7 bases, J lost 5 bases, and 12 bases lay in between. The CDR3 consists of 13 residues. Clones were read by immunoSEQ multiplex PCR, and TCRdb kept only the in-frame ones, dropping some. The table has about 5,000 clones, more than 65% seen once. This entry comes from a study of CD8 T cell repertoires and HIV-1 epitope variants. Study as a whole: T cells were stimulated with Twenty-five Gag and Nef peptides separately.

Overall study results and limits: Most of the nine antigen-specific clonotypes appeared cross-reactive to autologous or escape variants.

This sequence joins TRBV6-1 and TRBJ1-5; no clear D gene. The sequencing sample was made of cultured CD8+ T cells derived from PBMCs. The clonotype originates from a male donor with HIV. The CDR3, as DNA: TGTGCCAGCAACGGCCTCGTGGATCAGCCCCAGCATTTT. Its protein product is CASNGLVDQPQHF.